The rows below give T cell receptor beta chains drawn from one sample of a study of cytomegalovirus exposure and HLA in healthy donors. Method: immunoSEQ multiplex PCR; TCRdb's copy keeps in-frame clones and lacks some. Of over 150,000 clones in the sample, roughly 77% are singletons; the top ten hold 2.6%. The sequenced sample consisted of PBMCs. The source is a middle-aged woman in good health and CMV-seropositive. CDR3s include the opening cysteine and the closing phenylalanine or tryptophan. Each record gives: D gene, J gene, V gene, clone size, CDR3 DNA, CDR3 protein. D genes are given only for firm matches. A row's size may be missing; if present it is once, few, many or a size class.

D: .
J: TRBJ2-7
V: TRBV30
size: .
DNA: TGTGCCTGGTCCCCTCAATCGGGGAACTACGAGCAGTACTTC
CDR3: CAWSPQSGNYEQYF

D: TRBD1
J: TRBJ1-2
V: TRBV19
size: .
DNA: TGTGCCAGTAGTCTCACTCTGACAGGGGCCTATGGCTACACCTTC
CDR3: CASSLTLTGAYGYTF

D: .
J: TRBJ1-6
V: TRBV19
size: .
DNA: TGTGCCAGTAGTATCCCAGGAAAAAATAATTCACCCCTCCACTTT
CDR3: CASSIPGKNNSPLHF

D: .
J: TRBJ2-5
V: TRBV5-6
size: once
DNA: TGTGCCAGCAGCTTGGCCTGGTACAGGGAAGGTAAAGAGACCCAGTACTTC
CDR3: CASSLAWYREGKETQYF

D: TRBD2
J: TRBJ2-1
V: TRBV25-1
size: .
DNA: TGTGCCAGCAGTCCCCCACTAGCGGGGGGGATAGACAATGAGCAGTTCTTC
CDR3: CASSPPLAGGIDNEQFF

D: .
J: TRBJ1-1
V: TRBV10-3
size: .
DNA: TGTGCCATCAGTGACGCTGGGGGAGGACGCACTGAAGCTTTCTTT
CDR3: CAISDAGGGRTEAFF

D: TRBD1
J: TRBJ2-7
V: TRBV4-3
size: .
DNA: TGCGCCAGCAGCCAAGATCTAAGGGACAGGGGAGTGGACGAGCAGTACTTC
CDR3: CASSQDLRDRGVDEQYF

D: TRBD1
J: TRBJ1-1
V: TRBV14
size: .
DNA: TGTGCCAGCAGGGGACAGGGGTTCACTGAAGCTTTCTTT
CDR3: CASRGQGFTEAFF

D: .
J: TRBJ1-1
V: TRBV29-1
size: few
DNA: TGCAGCGTTACTCGCCGGGGGGAGACTGAAGCTTTCTTT
CDR3: CSVTRRGETEAFF

D: TRBD1
J: TRBJ1-1
V: TRBV7-8
size: .
DNA: TGTGCCAGCAGCTTAGCGGGCAGGGGGCGGGCTTTCTTT
CDR3: CASSLAGRGRAFF

D: .
J: TRBJ2-5
V: TRBV7-2
size: .
DNA: TGTGCCAGCAGCTTAGCGCGGCAGGGGCAAGAGACCCAGTACTTC
CDR3: CASSLARQGQETQYF

D: TRBD1
J: TRBJ2-7
V: TRBV20-1
size: .
DNA: TGCAGCCGTGGACAGGGCTACGAGCAGTACTTC
CDR3: CSRGQGYEQYF

D: .
J: TRBJ1-4
V: TRBV6-1
size: few
DNA: TGTGCCAGCGGAGAGCCGAATGAAAAACTGTTTTTT
CDR3: CASGEPNEKLFF

D: TRBD2
J: TRBJ2-1
V: TRBV5-1
size: few
DNA: TGCGCCAGCAGCTTGGATAGCGGGAGTTACAATGAGCAGTTCTTC
CDR3: CASSLDSGSYNEQFF

D: TRBD1
J: TRBJ2-7
V: TRBV28
size: .
DNA: TGTGCCAGTAATAACCGGGACAGGGTATCTGCCGAGCAGTACTTC
CDR3: CASNNRDRVSAEQYF

D: .
J: TRBJ1-1
V: TRBV19
size: .
DNA: TGTGCCAGTAGTATTAACAGGGTCACTGAAGCTTTCTTT
CDR3: CASSINRVTEAFF

D: TRBD1
J: TRBJ1-1
V: TRBV11-2
size: .
DNA: TGTGCCAGCAGCTTAACAGGGGGCGGGAACACTGAAGCTTTCTTT
CDR3: CASSLTGGGNTEAFF

D: TRBD2
J: TRBJ2-1
V: TRBV5-4
size: .
DNA: TGTGCCAGCAGCCACAAGGGCGGGGGGGACTCCTACAATGAGCAGTTCTTC
CDR3: CASSHKGGGDSYNEQFF

D: .
J: TRBJ2-2
V: TRBV28
size: .
DNA: TGTGCCAGCAGTTTAGCCCTTTCGCGGCTAGCGCCCACCGGGGAGCTGTTTTTT
CDR3: CASSLALSRLAPTGELFF

D: TRBD1
J: TRBJ1-1
V: TRBV30
size: .
DNA: TGTGCCTGGAGTCCCCGGGACAGGAACACTGAAGCTTTCTTT
CDR3: CAWSPRDRNTEAFF

D: TRBD1
J: TRBJ2-3
V: TRBV14
size: .
DNA: TGTGCCAGCAGCCAGGGACCGGGACAGACAAGCACAGATACGCAGTATTTT
CDR3: CASSQGPGQTSTDTQYF

D: TRBD1
J: TRBJ1-4
V: TRBV7-8
size: .
DNA: TGTGCCAGCAGCCTAACCGACAGGGAAAATGAAAAACTGTTTTTT
CDR3: CASSLTDRENEKLFF

D: TRBD1
J: TRBJ2-3
V: TRBV6-6
size: .
DNA: TGTGCCAGCAGTTACGCACAGGGGGACACAGATACGCAGTATTTT
CDR3: CASSYAQGDTDTQYF

D: TRBD2
J: TRBJ2-3
V: TRBV7-2
size: once
DNA: TGTGCCAGCAGCTTAGACAAGCGGGGGTATACGCAGTATTTT
CDR3: CASSLDKRGYTQYF

D: TRBD1
J: TRBJ2-7
V: TRBV5-8
size: once
DNA: TGTGCCAGCAGCCTGGTCCTAACAGGGGGCAGCGACGAGCAGTACTTC
CDR3: CASSLVLTGGSDEQYF

D: .
J: TRBJ1-6
V: TRBV6-5
size: .
DNA: TGTGCCAGCAGTCTTACCCCGCGGAATTCACCCCTCCACTTT
CDR3: CASSLTPRNSPLHF

D: TRBD1
J: TRBJ1-4
V: TRBV5-1
size: .
DNA: TGCGCCAGCAGCTACGGGACAGGGGGCGAAAAACTGTTTTTT
CDR3: CASSYGTGGEKLFF

D: .
J: TRBJ2-7
V: TRBV19
size: .
DNA: TGTGCCAGTAGTATAGATGGGCGGGCGCAGTACTTC
CDR3: CASSIDGRAQYF

D: .
J: TRBJ2-1
V: TRBV6-5
size: few
DNA: TGTGCCAGCAGTTATTTGGAGGGGGCCGCCTACAATGAGCAGTTCTTC
CDR3: CASSYLEGAAYNEQFF

D: .
J: TRBJ2-7
V: TRBV28
size: .
DNA: TGTGCCAGCAACCGGAACAGGGGACTTCGCGAGCAGTACTTC
CDR3: CASNRNRGLREQYF

D: .
J: TRBJ1-4
V: TRBV7-9
size: .
DNA: TGTGCCAGCAGGAATAACAGCAGTGCTAATGAAAAACTGTTTTTT
CDR3: CASRNNSSANEKLFF

D: TRBD1
J: TRBJ1-4
V: TRBV28
size: .
DNA: TGTGCCAGCAGTACCACAGGGGGAGGCCAAAAACTGTTTTTT
CDR3: CASSTTGGGQKLFF

D: .
J: TRBJ1-1
V: TRBV11-3
size: .
DNA: TGTGCCAGCAGCTCCCCTAGGATGCCTGGATGGGTGTTCTTT
CDR3: CASSSPRMPGWVFF

D: TRBD1
J: TRBJ1-1
V: TRBV28
size: .
DNA: TGTGCCAGCAGTTGGGGGGTAGGGACAGCTTTGGACGACACTGAAGCTTTCTTT
CDR3: CASSWGVGTALDDTEAFF

D: .
J: TRBJ1-5
V: TRBV15
size: .
DNA: TGTGCCACCAGCAGGTCCGCCGGTGGCAATCAGCCCCAGCATTTT
CDR3: CATSRSAGGNQPQHF

D: TRBD2
J: TRBJ2-7
V: TRBV5-5
size: .
DNA: TGTGCCAGCAGCCCGGGACTAGCGGTCTCCTACGAGCAGTACTTC
CDR3: CASSPGLAVSYEQYF

D: TRBD2
J: TRBJ2-1
V: TRBV5-1
size: few
DNA: TGCGCCAGCAGCCCGCTTAAGTTAGCGGGACTCCAGGGTGGTGAGCAGTTCTTC
CDR3: CASSPLKLAGLQGGEQFF

D: TRBD1
J: TRBJ1-3
V: TRBV18
size: .
DNA: TGTGCCAGCTCACCACTTGGGACAGAAGGAAACACCATATATTTT
CDR3: CASSPLGTEGNTIYF

D: TRBD1
J: TRBJ1-2
V: TRBV4-3
size: .
DNA: TGCGCCAGCAGCCAAGATCGAAGGACAGGGGGTGCTAACTATGGCTACACCTTC
CDR3: CASSQDRRTGGANYGYTF

D: .
J: TRBJ1-2
V: TRBV7-9
size: .
DNA: TGTGCCAGCAGCTGGGCCGGGCGGGGGGCGAGGGGCTACACCTTC
CDR3: CASSWAGRGARGYTF

D: .
J: TRBJ1-2
V: TRBV7-2
size: .
DNA: TGTGCCAGCAGCTTAGTTGCAGGAAATGCCTATGGCTACACCTTC
CDR3: CASSLVAGNAYGYTF

D: TRBD2
J: TRBJ2-3
V: TRBV5-1
size: .
DNA: TGCGCCAGCAGCGGCCGGGGACTAGCATCAGATACGCAGTATTTT
CDR3: CASSGRGLASDTQYF

D: TRBD1
J: TRBJ2-5
V: TRBV6-4
size: few
DNA: TGTGCCAGCAGTAGGGACAGGGGGGAGACCCAGTACTTC
CDR3: CASSRDRGETQYF

D: .
J: TRBJ2-2
V: TRBV7-8
size: .
DNA: TGTGCCAGCAGCTTAGTACAGGGAGGGTACACCGGGGAGCTGTTTTTT
CDR3: CASSLVQGGYTGELFF

D: .
J: TRBJ1-2
V: TRBV9
size: .
DNA: TGTGCCAGCAGCGTAGCTAGTCAGTCGGATGGCTACACCTTC
CDR3: CASSVASQSDGYTF

D: TRBD2
J: TRBJ2-7
V: TRBV7-2
size: .
DNA: TGTGCCAGCAGCCTAAGGGGCGGGGGGGACTACGAGCAGTACTTC
CDR3: CASSLRGGGDYEQYF

D: TRBD1
J: TRBJ1-5
V: TRBV4-1
size: .
DNA: TGCGCCAGCAGCCAAGAGTTGCCGGGACAGGGGGCGAGACAGCCCCAGCATTTT
CDR3: CASSQELPGQGARQPQHF

D: .
J: TRBJ2-1
V: TRBV6-5
size: .
DNA: TGTGCCAGCAGTTCCCTCTCGCGGGGATCCTACAATGAGCAGTTCTTC
CDR3: CASSSLSRGSYNEQFF

D: TRBD1
J: TRBJ2-7
V: TRBV19
size: .
DNA: TGTGCCAGCCGGGACAGGGGTTCATTCTCCTACGAGCAGTACTTC
CDR3: CASRDRGSFSYEQYF

D: TRBD1
J: TRBJ2-5
V: TRBV2
size: .
DNA: TGTGCCAGCAGCTTAACCGGGACAGGGGTGGGTGAGACCCAGTACTTC
CDR3: CASSLTGTGVGETQYF

D: TRBD2
J: TRBJ2-3
V: TRBV7-2
size: .
DNA: TGTGCCAGCAGCTTAAGAGCGGGAGGACCAGATACGCAGTATTTT
CDR3: CASSLRAGGPDTQYF

D: .
J: TRBJ2-7
V: TRBV10-3
size: .
DNA: TGTGCCATCAGTGAGTCTTACCTAAGCTCCTACGAGCAGTACTTC
CDR3: CAISESYLSSYEQYF

D: .
J: TRBJ1-1
V: TRBV7-2
size: .
DNA: TGTGCCAGCAGCTTAGCCGGAGGGGGGGTAGGAGCTTTCTTT
CDR3: CASSLAGGGVGAFF

D: TRBD2
J: TRBJ2-5
V: TRBV19
size: .
DNA: TGTGCCACCCAGCGGGGGGGCCAAGAGACCCAGTACTTC
CDR3: CATQRGGQETQYF

D: TRBD1
J: TRBJ1-4
V: TRBV19
size: few
DNA: TGTGCCAGTAGTTCTGACAGGGTGAAACTGTTTTTT
CDR3: CASSSDRVKLFF

D: TRBD2
J: TRBJ2-5
V: TRBV28
size: .
DNA: TGTGCCAGCAGTTCCCTAGCGGGGGCGATCCAAGAGACCCAGTACTTC
CDR3: CASSSLAGAIQETQYF

D: .
J: TRBJ1-3
V: TRBV2
size: .
DNA: TGTGCCAGCAGTGAAAATTTACCAGGGGCTGGAAACACCATATATTTT
CDR3: CASSENLPGAGNTIYF

D: TRBD1
J: TRBJ2-7
V: TRBV7-9
size: .
DNA: TGTGCCAGCAGCTCCGGACAGGGCCCCTACGAGCAGTACTTC
CDR3: CASSSGQGPYEQYF

D: .
J: TRBJ1-1
V: TRBV28
size: .
DNA: TGTGCCAGCAGTTTATGGGGGGGAAACACTGAAGCTTTCTTT
CDR3: CASSLWGGNTEAFF

D: TRBD2
J: TRBJ2-5
V: TRBV5-1
size: .
DNA: TGCGCCAGCAGCCGGACTAGCTCTCAAGAGACCCAGTACTTC
CDR3: CASSRTSSQETQYF